This is a list of T cell receptor beta chains from one sample in a study of blood T cell repertoires in COVID-19. The protocol was immunoSEQ multiplex PCR, while the TCRdb copy is restricted to in-frame clones and leaves out a portion. The table lists about 78,000 clones, approximately 89% of them singletons. Sequenced input: peripheral blood. These receptors all come from a man aged 45 to 65 with active or convalescent COVID-19. CDR3s include the opening cysteine and the closing phenylalanine or tryptophan. The D gene is left open where the match is weak. Rows may omit the clone size; those that give it use once, few, many or a size class.

TGTGCCAGCAGCTTAGGAGCGGGGGCGCACAATGAGCAGTTCTTC | CASSLGAGAHNEQFF | TRBV7-2 | TRBD2 | TRBJ2-1 | .
TGTGCCAGCAGTCGTCCGGGACAGGGAGCCTACGAGCAGTACTTC | CASSRPGQGAYEQYF | TRBV6-2/TRBV6-3 | TRBD1 | TRBJ2-7 | .
TGTGCCAGCAGCCCCTATAGCGGGGGGCTTAGCACAGATACGCAGTATTTT | CASSPYSGGLSTDTQYF | TRBV3-1/TRBV3-2 | TRBD2 | TRBJ2-3 | .
TGTGCCATCAGTGGGACAGGGGGTTTTGGGCAGCCCCAGCATTTT | CAISGTGGFGQPQHF | TRBV10-3 | TRBD1 | TRBJ1-5 | once
TGTGCCAGCACCACGCAGGGGGAGGCTGAAGCTTTCTTT | CASTTQGEAEAFF | TRBV28 | TRBD1 | TRBJ1-1 | few
TGTGCCAGCAGTCGCGGGGGGTTGTTCTACGAGCAGTACTTC | CASSRGGLFYEQYF | TRBV27 | TRBD2 | TRBJ2-7 | .
TGTGCCAGCAGCCATGCGGGGGGCTACAATGAGCAGTTCTTC | CASSHAGGYNEQFF | TRBV5-4 | TRBD2 | TRBJ2-1 | .
TGTGCCAGCAGTCCCCAAACAGGGCGGAACACTGAAGCTTTCTTT | CASSPQTGRNTEAFF | TRBV6-5 | . | TRBJ1-1 | .
TGTGCCAGCAGTCGAACTAGCGGGGGCCCAACAGATACGCAGTATTTT | CASSRTSGGPTDTQYF | TRBV28 | TRBD2 | TRBJ2-3 | .
TGTGCCAGCAGACCCCCCCAGGGATGGTCTAGCACAGATACGCAGTATTTT | CASRPPQGWSSTDTQYF | TRBV28 | . | TRBJ2-3 | .
TGTGCCAGCAGCTCTCGACAGGGAACCGGGGAGCTGTTTTTT | CASSSRQGTGELFF | TRBV7-2 | TRBD1 | TRBJ2-2 | few
TGTGCCAGCAGCTTAGGGCACATTTCCACTGAAGCTTTCTTT | CASSLGHISTEAFF | TRBV7-9 | . | TRBJ1-1 | .
TGTGCCAGCAGCTTAGAGGCTAGCGGGGGGGCAAGCACAGATACGCAGTATTTT | CASSLEASGGASTDTQYF | TRBV7-2 | TRBD2 | TRBJ2-3 | .
TGTGCCAGCAGCTTAACGGGGGGGGCCTACGAGCAGTACTTC | CASSLTGGAYEQYF | TRBV7-2 | TRBD2 | TRBJ2-7 | .
TGTGCCAGCAGCCCTCCAGGGGGAGTAGAGACCCAGTACTTC | CASSPPGGVETQYF | TRBV7-2 | TRBD1 | TRBJ2-5 | .
TGTGCCAGCAGCTTAGGAGCGGGGGGGCACGAGCAGTACTTC | CASSLGAGGHEQYF | TRBV7-6 | TRBD2 | TRBJ2-7 | .
TGTGCCAGCAGTCCCGGGACAGGGGGTCAGCCCCAGCATTTT | CASSPGTGGQPQHF | TRBV6-4 | TRBD1 | TRBJ1-5 | once
TGTGCCAGCAGCTTAGTTGTTGGCAGAGAGGACGAGCAGTACTTC | CASSLVVGREDEQYF | TRBV7-2 | . | TRBJ2-7 | .
TGCGCCAGCAGCCGGGAGACGGGGGAGCACTATGGCTACACCTTC | CASSRETGEHYGYTF | TRBV4-3 | . | TRBJ1-2 | .
TGTGCCAGCAGCTTTGGGGGGGAATACTATGGCTACACCTTC | CASSFGGEYYGYTF | TRBV5-4 | . | TRBJ1-2 | .
TGCGCCAGCAGCCAAGATCAGCGGGGATATACGCAGTATTTT | CASSQDQRGYTQYF | TRBV4-1 | TRBD2 | TRBJ2-3 | .
TGTGCCAGCTTACTATCTAGCACAGATACGCAGTATTTT | CASLLSSTDTQYF | TRBV18 | . | TRBJ2-3 | .
TGTGCCAGCAGTTTTGGCGGGGCGCCGAACACCGGGGAGCTGTTTTTT | CASSFGGAPNTGELFF | TRBV28 | . | TRBJ2-2 | .
TGTGCCAGCAGTTACCCGCCTAGCGGGGACGACGAGCAGTACTTC | CASSYPPSGDDEQYF | TRBV6-2/TRBV6-3 | TRBD2 | TRBJ2-7 | .
TGTGCCAGCAGCTTAGCCGGGACTAGCGGGGGGTTCAGCTCCTACGAGCAGTACTTC | CASSLAGTSGGFSSYEQYF | TRBV11-3 | TRBD2 | TRBJ2-7 | .
TGTGCCACCAGTGGCCTTACGGAGGACTATGGCTACACCTTC | CATSGLTEDYGYTF | TRBV24-1 | . | TRBJ1-2 | .
TGTGCCAGCAGTATGAGTCAGGGGAAGAACACTGAAGCTTTCTTT | CASSMSQGKNTEAFF | TRBV28 | . | TRBJ1-1 | .
TGTGCCAGCAGCCCTATAGGTGACAGCTCTGGAAACACCATATATTTT | CASSPIGDSSGNTIYF | TRBV7-2 | . | TRBJ1-3 | few
TGTGCCAGCAGTGAGTTCACTAGCGGGGGGGCGAGGCAGTTCTTC | CASSEFTSGGARQFF | TRBV2 | TRBD2 | TRBJ2-1 | .
TGTGCCAGCAGCTCCTCACCTAGCGGGGCCTCCTACGAGCAGTACTTC | CASSSSPSGASYEQYF | TRBV7-2 | TRBD2 | TRBJ2-7 | once
TGTGCCAGCAGGGGGACAGGGGGACCCACCGGGGAGCTGTTTTTT | CASRGTGGPTGELFF | TRBV2 | TRBD1 | TRBJ2-2 | .
TGTGCCAGCAGCCAAGACAAGGGCGGGAACATTCAGTACTTC | CASSQDKGGNIQYF | TRBV3-1/TRBV3-2 | . | TRBJ2-4 | .
TGTGCCAGCAGGTCCGGGAGGAACACTGAAGCTTTCTTT | CASRSGRNTEAFF | TRBV3-1/TRBV3-2 | . | TRBJ1-1 | .
TGTGCCAGCAGCGTAGTTGGAGGACTCGCCCGAGAGACCCAGTACTTC | CASSVVGGLARETQYF | TRBV9 | . | TRBJ2-5 | .
TGTGCCAGCAGCCCACAGGATTCCACAGATACGCAGTATTTT | CASSPQDSTDTQYF | TRBV7-2 | . | TRBJ2-3 | .
TGTGCCAGCAGCCCGGATAACAGGCGTCAGCCCCAGCATTTT | CASSPDNRRQPQHF | TRBV28 | . | TRBJ1-5 | .
TGTGCCAGCACCCGGGACAGCACAGAGGAAAAACTGTTTTTT | CASTRDSTEEKLFF | TRBV5-5 | TRBD1 | TRBJ1-4 | .
TGCGCCAGCAGCTTGGAGTTAGGGACAGCCACAGATACGCAGTATTTT | CASSLELGTATDTQYF | TRBV5-1 | TRBD1 | TRBJ2-3 | .
TGCGCCAGCCAGGGACAGGTCGGGACTGAAGCTTTCTTT | CASQGQVGTEAFF | TRBV10-2 | TRBD1 | TRBJ1-1 | .
TGTGCCAGCAGCCCCTCCGGGACAGGCACAGATACGCAGTATTTT | CASSPSGTGTDTQYF | TRBV6-6 | TRBD1 | TRBJ2-3 | .
TGTGCCAGCAGCTCTGTGAGCGGGGGATCAGATACGCAGTATTTT | CASSSVSGGSDTQYF | TRBV7-2 | TRBD2 | TRBJ2-3 | .
TGTGCCAGCAGCAACCCTCGGACAGGGGAGAACACCGGGGAGCTGTTTTTT | CASSNPRTGENTGELFF | TRBV11-2 | TRBD1 | TRBJ2-2 | large
TGTGCCAGCGGCCTCAGGGGTCAATCTAATGAAAAACTGTTTTTT | CASGLRGQSNEKLFF | TRBV3-1/TRBV3-2 | . | TRBJ1-4 | once
TGTGCCAGCGATGGACAGTTCACAGATACGCAGTATTTT | CASDGQFTDTQYF | TRBV12-3/TRBV12-4 | . | TRBJ2-3 | .